This is a list of T cell receptor beta chains from one sample in a study of T cells in Graves' hyperthyroidism and ophthalmopathy. Via MiXCR, TCRdb re-called the multiplex PCR reads, giving one row per CDR3 protein. The sample lists 600,000 or so distinct CDR3 sequences; around 14% were seen once. The sample consisted of blood. The receptor set was obtained from a woman younger than 30 with Graves' ophthalmopathy. Both conserved end residues are part of each CDR3. The D gene is left open where the match is weak. Size is stated for part of the rows, as once, few or many counts, or as a class when the clone is expanded.

d_call	clone_size	j_call	v_call	cdr3_nt	cdr3_aa
NA	many	TRBJ1-5	TRBV20-1	TGCAGTGCCCATAGGAGTCTCCAGCCCCAGCATTTT	CSAHRSLQPQHF
TRBD1	once	TRBJ2-2	TRBV6-4	TGTGCCAGCAGTGAAGTTGGGACAGCCGGGACCGGGGAGCTGTTTTTT	CASSEVGTAGTGELFF
NA	many	TRBJ2-2	TRBV20-1	TGCAGTGCCGCTAGATTCAGGGACATTGGGACCGGGGAGCTGTTTTTT	CSAARFRDIGTGELFF
TRBD2	many	TRBJ2-7	TRBV20-1	TGCAGTGCCCCATGGGCTAGCGGTTCCTACGAGCAGTACTTC	CSAPWASGSYEQYF
TRBD2	few	TRBJ2-7	TRBV6-1	TGTGCCAGCAGGATCGGGACTAGCGGGAGGGGAGGGCAGTACTTC	CASRIGTSGRGGQYF
NA	NA	TRBJ1-6	TRBV30	TGTGCCTGCCGACAGTTCGGTGCCCCCAATTCACCCCTCCACTTT	CACRQFGAPNSPLHF
NA	many	TRBJ2-7	TRBV11-1	TGTGCCAGCAGCTCCAGGGAGGGGGCCTCCTACGAGCAGTACTTC	CASSSREGASYEQYF
NA	NA	TRBJ1-1	TRBV11-1	TGTGCCAGCAGCCACCGCTTCGGGGAAGCTTTCTTT	CASSHRFGEAFF
TRBD1	many	TRBJ2-7	TRBV27	TGTGCCAGCAGTCCATCGGACAGGGTGTGGGAGCAGTACTTC	CASSPSDRVWEQYF
NA	few	TRBJ1-2	TRBV13	TGTGCCAGCAGCTCCTTCCAGGGCAGCGAAAACTATGGCTACACCTTC	CASSSFQGSENYGYTF
NA	many	TRBJ2-7	TRBV10-3	TGTGCCATCAGTGAAAGGTCTGGGATGGGCGACGAGCAGTACTTC	CAISERSGMGDEQYF
TRBD1	many	TRBJ1-3	TRBV6-1	TGTGCCAGCACCAGAGGGGTGACAGGGGGCCTAAACACCATATATTTT	CASTRGVTGGLNTIYF
TRBD1	many	TRBJ2-7	TRBV27	TGTGCCAGCAGTTGGATAGGGACAGGGCTAACCTACGAGCAGTACTTC	CASSWIGTGLTYEQYF
TRBD2	many	TRBJ2-7	TRBV12-3/TRBV12-4	TGTGCCAGCAGTCCCCGGGAGGGCCCGGCCTACGAGCAGTACTTC	CASSPREGPAYEQYF
NA	NA	TRBJ2-3	TRBV27	TGTGCCAGCAGTTTATTAGGGACGGCAACCACAGATACGCAGTATTTT	CASSLLGTATTDTQYF
TRBD2	many	TRBJ2-4	TRBV15	TGTGCCACCAGCAACCCTGGGAGGGGAGCCAAAAACATTCAGTACTTC	CATSNPGRGAKNIQYF
NA	NA	TRBJ2-7	TRBV20-1	TGCAGTGCCCTTTCCCGGAGCTCCTACGAGCAGTACTTC	CSALSRSSYEQYF
TRBD1	NA	TRBJ2-7	TRBV6-2/TRBV6-3	TGTGCCAACAGTTACGGGCAGGGGGCGCCTGAGCAGTACTTC	CANSYGQGAPEQYF
TRBD1	many	TRBJ1-3	TRBV28	TGTGCCAGCAGTTTGGACAGGAACTCTGGAAACACCATATATTTT	CASSLDRNSGNTIYF
NA	many	TRBJ2-5	TRBV3-1	TGTGCCAGCAGCCAAGATCCCCCCCCGGGAGAGACCCAGTACTTC	CASSQDPPPGETQYF
NA	many	TRBJ2-5	TRBV19	TGTGCCAGTAGCAATAGGCGGGACAGACAAGAGACCCAGTACTTC	CASSNRRDRQETQYF
TRBD1	many	TRBJ2-1	TRBV11-1	TGTGCCAGCAGCGTCCGGGACAGGGAATATGATGAGCAGTTCTTC	CASSVRDREYDEQFF
TRBD2	many	TRBJ2-3	TRBV11-3	TGTGCCAGCAACGAAGTAGCGGGAGGGCCCTCAATCACAGATACGCAGTATTTT	CASNEVAGGPSITDTQYF
NA	few	TRBJ2-3	TRBV6-1	TGTGCCAGCAGTGAAGGTTACGGCGGGACTAGCACAGATACGCAGTATTTT	CASSEGYGGTSTDTQYF
TRBD2	many	TRBJ2-1	TRBV6-1	TGTGCCAGCAGTTTGAGGGGGGGGTCGACTAGCGGAAACAATGAGCAGTTCTTC	CASSLRGGSTSGNNEQFF
TRBD2	many	TRBJ2-1	TRBV5-5	TGTGCCAGCAGCTTGGCAACTAGCGGGACCCAGGGCAATGAGCAGTTCTTC	CASSLATSGTQGNEQFF
NA	many	TRBJ2-3	TRBV24-1	TGTGCCACCAGTGATACGTCCGTAAGGGAGGTGGATACGCAGTATTTT	CATSDTSVREVDTQYF
NA	many	TRBJ1-1	TRBV5-1	TGCGCCAGCAGTTGGGTAAAGAACACTGAAGCTTTCTTT	CASSWVKNTEAFF
TRBD1	NA	TRBJ1-2	TRBV6-1	TGTGCCAGCACCGACAGGGGTAATGGCTACACCTTC	CASTDRGNGYTF
NA	NA	TRBJ2-5	TRBV12-3/TRBV12-4	TGTGCCAGCTCGGTTGGGGACTCCTGGGAGACCCAGTACTTC	CASSVGDSWETQYF
NA	few	TRBJ1-6	TRBV11-2	TGTGCCAGCAGCTTACCAGCTCTTGCGCGGAGACGGGAGGAGGGGGGTAATTCACCCCTCCACTTT	CASSLPALARRREEGGNSPLHF
TRBD1	many	TRBJ1-1	TRBV30	TGTGCCTGGAGCCCGGGACAGGGTTTGGCTTTCTTT	CAWSPGQGLAFF
NA	many	TRBJ2-1	TRBV6-2/TRBV6-3	TGTGCCACCGTCGGGAGCTCCTACAATGAGCAGTTCTTC	CATVGSSYNEQFF